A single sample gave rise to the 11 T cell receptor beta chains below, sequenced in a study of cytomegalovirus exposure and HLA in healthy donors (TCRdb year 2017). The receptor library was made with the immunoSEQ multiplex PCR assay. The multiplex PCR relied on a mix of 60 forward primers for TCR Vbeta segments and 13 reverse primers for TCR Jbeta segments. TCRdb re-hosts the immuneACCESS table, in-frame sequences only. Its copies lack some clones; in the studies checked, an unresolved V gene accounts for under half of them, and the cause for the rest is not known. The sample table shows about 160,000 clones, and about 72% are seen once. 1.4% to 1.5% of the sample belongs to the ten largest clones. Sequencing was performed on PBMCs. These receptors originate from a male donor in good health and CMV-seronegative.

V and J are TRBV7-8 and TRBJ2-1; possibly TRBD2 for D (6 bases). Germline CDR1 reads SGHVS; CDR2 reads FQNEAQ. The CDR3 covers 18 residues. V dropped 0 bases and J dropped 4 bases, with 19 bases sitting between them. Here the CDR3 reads CASSLAHRRDSGYNEQFF. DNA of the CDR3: TGTGCCAGCAGCTTAGCCCACCGCCGGGACTCAGGGTACAATGAGCAGTTCTTC.

The CDR3 region has the DNA TGTGCCAGCAGTTTTGAAGACAGGAGCGGCTACACCTTC. Its translation is CASSFEDRSGYTF. V is TRBV27 and J is TRBJ1-2, with D possibly matching TRBD1 (6 bases). V was shortened by 3 bases and J by 8 bases, with 13 bases between the two germline ends. Germline loops: CDR1 MNHEY, CDR2 SMNVEV (reference sequence). The CDR3 consists of 13 residues.

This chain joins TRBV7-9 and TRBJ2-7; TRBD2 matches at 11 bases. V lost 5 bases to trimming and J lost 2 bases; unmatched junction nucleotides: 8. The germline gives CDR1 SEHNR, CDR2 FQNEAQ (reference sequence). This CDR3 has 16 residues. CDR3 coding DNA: TGTGCCAGCAGCGCTCATAGCGGGAGGGCCGCCTACGAGCAGTACTTC. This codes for CASSAHSGRAAYEQYF.

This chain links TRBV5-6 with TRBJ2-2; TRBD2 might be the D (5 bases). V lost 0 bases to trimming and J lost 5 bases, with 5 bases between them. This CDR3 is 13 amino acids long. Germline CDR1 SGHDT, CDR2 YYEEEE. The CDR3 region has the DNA TGTGCCAGCAGCTTGGGAGGGACCGGGGAGCTGTTTTTT. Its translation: CASSLGGTGELFF.

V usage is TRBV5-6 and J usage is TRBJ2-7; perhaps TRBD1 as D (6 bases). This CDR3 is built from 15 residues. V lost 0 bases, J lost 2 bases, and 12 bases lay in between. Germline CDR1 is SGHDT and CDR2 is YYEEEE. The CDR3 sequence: CASSLVDRTTYEQYF. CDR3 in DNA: TGTGCCAGCAGCTTGGTCGACAGGACAACCTACGAGCAGTACTTC. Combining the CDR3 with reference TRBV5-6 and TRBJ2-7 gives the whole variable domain DAGVTQSPTHLIKTRGQQVTLRCSPKSGHDTVSWYQQALGQGPQFIFQYYEEEERQRGNFPDRFSGHQFPNYSSELNVNALLLGDSALYLCASSLVDRTTYEQYFGPGTRLTVT.

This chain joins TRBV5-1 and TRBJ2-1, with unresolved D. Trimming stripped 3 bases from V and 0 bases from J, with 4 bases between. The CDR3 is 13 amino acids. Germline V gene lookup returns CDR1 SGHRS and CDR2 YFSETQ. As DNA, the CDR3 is TGCGCCAGCAGCTCAGACTCCTACAATGAGCAGTTCTTC. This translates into CASSSDSYNEQFF. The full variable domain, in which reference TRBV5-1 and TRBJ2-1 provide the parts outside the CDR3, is KAGVTQTPRYLIKTRGQQVTLSCSPISGHRSVSWYQQTPGQGLQFLFEYFSETQRNKGNFPGRFSGRQFSNSRSEMNVSTLELGDSALYLCASSSDSYNEQFFGPGTRLTVL.

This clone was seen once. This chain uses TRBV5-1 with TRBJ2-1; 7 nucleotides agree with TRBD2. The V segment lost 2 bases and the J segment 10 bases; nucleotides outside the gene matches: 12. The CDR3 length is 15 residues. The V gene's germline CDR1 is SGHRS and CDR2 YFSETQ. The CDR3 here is CASSLSLAATMEQFF. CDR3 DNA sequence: TGCGCCAGCAGCTTATCCCTAGCGGCTACAATGGAGCAGTTCTTC.

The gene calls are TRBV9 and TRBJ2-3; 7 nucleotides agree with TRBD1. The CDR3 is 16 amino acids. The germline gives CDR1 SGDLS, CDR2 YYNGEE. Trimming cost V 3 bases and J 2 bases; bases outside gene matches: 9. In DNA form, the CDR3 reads TGTGCCAGCAGCGCCTCCCAAGGGGGCCTCACAGATACGCAGTATTTT. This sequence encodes CASSASQGGLTDTQYF. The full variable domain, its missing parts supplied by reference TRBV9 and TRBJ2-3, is DSGVTQTPKHLITATGQRVTLRCSPRSGDLSVYWYQQSLDQGLQFLIQYYNGEERAKGNILERFSAQQFPDLHSELNLSSLELGDSALYFCASSASQGGLTDTQYFGPGTRLTVL.

CDR3 in DNA: TGCAGCGTTGGGACTGCTAGCTCCTACAATGAGCAGTTCTTC. Translation gives CSVGTASSYNEQFF. This sequence joins TRBV29-1 and TRBJ2-1, with D possibly being TRBD2 (5 bases). V was cut by 4 bases and J by 0 bases, with 10 bases left in between. Germline V gene data show CDR1 as SQVTM and CDR2 as ANQGSEA. The CDR3 is made up of 14 amino acids.

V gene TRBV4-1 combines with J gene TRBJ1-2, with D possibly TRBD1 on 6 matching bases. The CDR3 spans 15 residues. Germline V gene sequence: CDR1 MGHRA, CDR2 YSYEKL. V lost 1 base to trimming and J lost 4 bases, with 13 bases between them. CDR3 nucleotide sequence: TGCGCCAGCAGCCAAGGAACAGGGATACGCTATGGCTACACCTTC. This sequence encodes CASSQGTGIRYGYTF.

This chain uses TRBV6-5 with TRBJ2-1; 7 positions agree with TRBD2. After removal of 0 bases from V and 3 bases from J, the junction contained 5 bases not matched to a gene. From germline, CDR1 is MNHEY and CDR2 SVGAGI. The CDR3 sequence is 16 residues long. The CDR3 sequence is CASSYSSSGVYNEQFF. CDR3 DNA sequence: TGTGCCAGCAGTTACTCGTCGAGCGGGGTCTACAATGAGCAGTTCTTC.